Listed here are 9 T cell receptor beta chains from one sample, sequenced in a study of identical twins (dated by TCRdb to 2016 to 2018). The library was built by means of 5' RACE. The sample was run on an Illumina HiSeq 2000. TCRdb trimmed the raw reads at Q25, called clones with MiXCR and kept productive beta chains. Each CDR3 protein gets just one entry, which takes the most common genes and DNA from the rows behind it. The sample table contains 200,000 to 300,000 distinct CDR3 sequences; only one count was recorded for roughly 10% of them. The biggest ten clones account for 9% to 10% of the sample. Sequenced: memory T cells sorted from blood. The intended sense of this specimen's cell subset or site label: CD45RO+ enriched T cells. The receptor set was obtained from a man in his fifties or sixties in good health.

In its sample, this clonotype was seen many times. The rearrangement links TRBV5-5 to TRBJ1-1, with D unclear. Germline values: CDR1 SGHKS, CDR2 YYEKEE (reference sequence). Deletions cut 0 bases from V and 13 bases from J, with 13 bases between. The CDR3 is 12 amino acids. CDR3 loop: CASSLGRLEDFF. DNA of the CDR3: TGTGCCAGCAGCTTGGGGAGACTGGAGGATTTCTTT. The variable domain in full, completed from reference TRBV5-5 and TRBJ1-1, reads DAGVTQSPTHLIKTRGQQVTLRCSPISGHKSVSWYQQVLGQGPQFIFQYYEKEERGRGNFPDRFSARQFPNYSSELNVNALLLGDSALYLCASSLGRLEDFFGQGTRLTVV.

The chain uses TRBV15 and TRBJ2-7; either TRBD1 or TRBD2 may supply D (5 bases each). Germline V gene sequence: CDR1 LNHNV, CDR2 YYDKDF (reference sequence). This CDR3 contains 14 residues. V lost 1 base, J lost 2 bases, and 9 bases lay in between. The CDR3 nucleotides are TGTGCCACCAGCAGAGCTGGGGGAGCCTACGAGCAGTACTTC. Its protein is CATSRAGGAYEQYF.

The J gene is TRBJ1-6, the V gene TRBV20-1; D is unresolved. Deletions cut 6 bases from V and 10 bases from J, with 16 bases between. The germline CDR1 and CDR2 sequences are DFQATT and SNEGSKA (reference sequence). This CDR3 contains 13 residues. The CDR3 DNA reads TGCAGTGCGTACCGGGATGAGGTGTCACCCCTCCACTTT. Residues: CSAYRDEVSPLHF.

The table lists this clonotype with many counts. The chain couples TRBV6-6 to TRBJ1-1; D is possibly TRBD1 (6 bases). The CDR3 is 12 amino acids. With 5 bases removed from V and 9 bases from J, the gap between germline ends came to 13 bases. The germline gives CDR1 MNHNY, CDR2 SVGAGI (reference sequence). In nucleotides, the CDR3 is TGTGCCAGCAGTAGTACAGGGCTTCAAGCTTTCTTT. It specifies CASSSTGLQAFF.

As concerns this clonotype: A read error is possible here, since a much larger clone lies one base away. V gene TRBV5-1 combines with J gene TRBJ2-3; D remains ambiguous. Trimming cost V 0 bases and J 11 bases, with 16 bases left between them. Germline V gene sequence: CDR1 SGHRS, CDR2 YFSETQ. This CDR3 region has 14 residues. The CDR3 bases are TGCGCCAGCAGCTTGGGAAACGCTTTCCCGAGGCAGTATTTT. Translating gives CASSLGNAFPRQYF.

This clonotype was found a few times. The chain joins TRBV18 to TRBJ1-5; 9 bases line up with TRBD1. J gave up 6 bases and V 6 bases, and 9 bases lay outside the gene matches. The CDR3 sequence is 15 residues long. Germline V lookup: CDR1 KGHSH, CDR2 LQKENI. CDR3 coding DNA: TGTGCCAGCTCTGCCGGGACAGGGATTTTTCAGCCCCAGCATTTT. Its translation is CASSAGTGIFQPQHF.

CDR3 bases: TGTGTCACCGGGGCAAATTATGGCTACACCTTC. Protein product: CVTGANYGYTF. The rearrangement joins TRBV28 to TRBJ1-2; tentative D call: TRBD1 (5 bases). The CDR3 runs 11 residues. Germline V gene sequence: CDR1 MDHEN, CDR2 SYDVKM.

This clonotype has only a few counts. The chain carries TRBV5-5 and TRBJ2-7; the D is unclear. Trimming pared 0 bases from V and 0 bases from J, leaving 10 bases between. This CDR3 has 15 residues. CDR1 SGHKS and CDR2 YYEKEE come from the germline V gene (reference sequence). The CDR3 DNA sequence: TGTGCCAGCAGCTTGGTCACGGTAAGCTCCTACGAGCAGTACTTC. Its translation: CASSLVTVSSYEQYF.

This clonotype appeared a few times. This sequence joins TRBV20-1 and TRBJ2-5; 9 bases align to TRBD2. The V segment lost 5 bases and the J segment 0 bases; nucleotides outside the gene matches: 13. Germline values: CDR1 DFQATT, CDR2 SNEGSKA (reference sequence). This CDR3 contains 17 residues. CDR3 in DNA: TGCAGTGCTCTCCACAACGTACTAGCGGGCTACCAAGAGACCCAGTACTTC. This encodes CSALHNVLAGYQETQYF.